One and the same sample provided the 24 T cell receptor beta chains below, sequenced in a study of blood T cell repertoires in COVID-19. The method was immunoSEQ multiplex PCR; TCRdb's version includes in-frame clones alone and lacks a portion of them. The sample lists roughly 250,000 clones, over 80% occurring once. Sequencing was carried out using peripheral blood. Receptor source: a human donor in a cohort sampled during active COVID-19.

V gene TRBV28 combines with J gene TRBJ2-5; D ambiguous. Trimming pared 4 bases from V and 5 bases from J, leaving 11 bases between. CDR1 is MDHEN and CDR2 is SYDVKM in the germline V gene. The CDR3 runs 13 residues. In DNA form, the CDR3 reads TGTGCCAGCAGTTACGGTAACTCGGAGACCCAGTACTTC. This encodes CASSYGNSETQYF.

The chain joins TRBV12-3 or TRBV12-4 to TRBJ1-1; D ambiguous. V was trimmed by 9 bases and J by 5 bases, leaving 13 bases between them. The CDR3 contains 12 residues. CDR3 region: CASSWASTEAFF. CDR3 nucleotide sequence: TGTGCCAGTTCATGGGCATCAACTGAAGCTTTCTTT.

The CDR3 here is CASSLGETGELFF. The CDR3 region has the DNA TGTGCCAGCAGCTTGGGAGAGACCGGGGAGCTGTTTTTT. The chain joins TRBV7-6 to TRBJ2-2; D is perhaps TRBD2 (5 bases). This CDR3 region has 13 residues. V lost 3 bases, J lost 5 bases, and 7 bases lay in between. The germline gives CDR1 SGHVS, CDR2 FNYEAQ. The variable domain in full, with the rest retrieved from reference TRBV7-6 and TRBJ2-2, is GAGVSQSPRYKVTKRGQDVALRCDPISGHVSLYWYRQALGQGPEFLTYFNYEAQQDKSGLPNDRFSAERPEGSISTLTIQRTEQRDSAMYRCASSLGETGELFFGEGSRLTVL.

This chain joins TRBV24-1 and TRBJ1-5, with 9 bases lining up with TRBD1. Germline trimming cut 6 bases from V and 2 bases from J; bases unmatched to any gene: 13. Per the germline V gene, CDR1 is KGHDR and CDR2 is SFDVKD. This CDR3 comprises 18 residues. In DNA, the CDR3 is TGTGCCACCAGTCAAGCAGGGACAGGGCTCGCCGGCAATCAGCCCCAGCATTTT. It codes for CATSQAGTGLAGNQPQHF.

V usage is TRBV19 and J usage is TRBJ2-7, with TRBD2 matching 9 bases. V was pared by 6 bases and J by 7 bases, with 10 bases of the junction left unmatched. Germline assignment: CDR1 LNHDA and CDR2 SQIVND (reference sequence). The CDR3 loop spans 14 amino acids. The CDR3 DNA sequence: TGTGCCAGTAGAAAAGAAGGGCTAGCGGGGGAGCAGTACTTC. It codes for CASRKEGLAGEQYF.

This clone was seen only once. The rearrangement uses TRBV4-1 and TRBJ2-1; 10 nucleotides agree with TRBD2. Germline-derived CDR1 and CDR2 are MGHRA and YSYEKL. CDR3 length equals 15 residues. V lost 3 bases to trimming and J lost 14 bases; unmatched junction nucleotides: 13. This CDR3 reads CASSQGALAGSSEFF. The CDR3 coding sequence is TGCGCCAGCAGCCAGGGGGCACTAGCGGGGTCCTCGGAGTTCTTC.

This rearrangement joins TRBV5-1 to TRBJ2-7; possibly TRBD1 for D (5 bases). V shed 2 bases and J shed 3 bases, with 9 bases lying between them. The CDR3 loop spans 13 amino acids. Germline-derived CDR1 and CDR2 are SGHRS and YFSETQ. This chain's CDR3 is CASSFLRDYEQYF. The CDR3 nucleotides read TGCGCCAGCAGCTTTCTCAGGGACTACGAGCAGTACTTC.

This clone came up many times. This chain connects TRBV3-1 (or the pseudogene TRBV3-2) to TRBJ2-1, with D possibly matching TRBD2 (6 bases). V was clipped by 4 bases and J by 3 bases, with 7 bases between them. In germline, CDR1 is LGHDT, CDR2 YNNKEL (reference sequence). This CDR3 region has 13 residues. Here the CDR3 reads CASSRDFYNEQFF. CDR3 DNA: TGTGCCAGCAGCCGGGACTTCTACAATGAGCAGTTCTTC.

This chain uses TRBV9 with TRBJ2-1, with TRBD2 matching 7 bases. V lost 0 bases and J lost 3; bases outside the gene matches: 12. Germline V CDR1 and CDR2: SGDLS, YYNGEE. The CDR3 has 18 amino acids. The CDR3 loop is CASSVGRLRGSNYNEQFF. CDR3 sequence (DNA): TGTGCCAGCAGCGTAGGTAGGTTGCGGGGGAGTAACTACAATGAGCAGTTCTTC.

There are many counts of this clone. The chain combines TRBV19 with TRBJ2-7; D remains unclear. The CDR3 is 15 amino acids. Per germline, CDR1 LNHDA and CDR2 SQIVND (reference sequence). The V and J ends lost 2 bases and 2 bases respectively, with 13 bases between them. For the CDR3, the DNA is TGTGCCAGTAGTATATCTTTTACTAACCCCTACGAGCAGTACTTC. Its protein product is CASSISFTNPYEQYF.

This clone was seen a few times. The chain recombines TRBV4-2 with TRBJ2-2, with unresolved D. Germline CDR1 reads LGHNA; CDR2 reads YNFKEQ. V lost 4 bases and J 2 bases, leaving 11 bases between the germline ends. This CDR3 has 15 residues. DNA of the CDR3: TGTGCCAGCAGCCCGACACTCCGAAACACCGGGGAGCTGTTTTTT. This sequence encodes CASSPTLRNTGELFF.

CDR3 loop: CASTTSGRRVNEQFF. The CDR3, as DNA: TGTGCCAGCACAACTAGCGGGAGGAGAGTCAATGAGCAGTTCTTC. This chain joins TRBV25-1 and TRBJ2-1, with 12 bases matching TRBD2. The germline CDR1 and CDR2 sequences are MGHDK and SYGVNS. The CDR3 covers 15 residues. V was pared by 7 bases and J by 6 bases, with 7 bases of the junction left unmatched. Supplemented by reference TRBV25-1 and TRBJ2-1, the full variable domain reads EADIYQTPRYLVIGTGKKITLECSQTMGHDKMYWYQQDPGMELHLIHYSYGVNSTEKGDLSSESTVSRIRTEHFPLTLESARPSHTSQYLCASTTSGRRVNEQFFGPGTRLTVL.

The gene calls are TRBV2 and TRBJ2-5; D gene unclear. The CDR3 runs 15 residues. The V gene's germline CDR1 is SNHLY and CDR2 FYNNEI. Trimming left V 4 bases short and J 1 base short, with 13 bases between. CDR3 DNA: TGTGCCAGCAGTGTGGGCTCCCCCGGCCAAGAGACCCAGTACTTC. As protein: CASSVGSPGQETQYF.

The chain uses TRBV24-1 and TRBJ2-3; tentatively, D is TRBD1 (5 bases). Germline CDR1 and CDR2: KGHDR and SFDVKD. The CDR3 runs to 14 residues. V was clipped by 5 bases and J by 6 bases, with 14 bases between them. CDR3 region: CATSGLGHTDTQYF. As DNA, the CDR3 is TGTGCCACCAGTGGTCTGGGGCACACTGATACGCAGTATTTT.

The chain has TRBV3-1 (or the pseudogene TRBV3-2) and TRBJ2-5; D gene uncertain. Trimming pared 4 bases from V and 3 bases from J, leaving 12 bases between. This CDR3 region has 14 residues. Germline-derived CDR1 and CDR2 are LGHDT and YNNKEL (reference sequence). CDR3 in amino acids: CASSPSTAKETQYF. The CDR3 nucleotides read TGTGCCAGCAGCCCCTCTACCGCCAAAGAGACCCAGTACTTC.

The chain combines TRBV5-6 with TRBJ2-1; 11 bases agree with TRBD2. This CDR3 is 16 amino acids long. With 0 bases clipped from V and 9 bases from J, the junction kept 8 bases outside the gene matches. Germline V gene sequence: CDR1 SGHDT, CDR2 YYEEEE. The CDR3 here is CASSLGIAGGKSEQFF. CDR3 in DNA: TGTGCCAGCAGCTTGGGGATAGCGGGAGGGAAGAGTGAGCAGTTCTTC. Full variable domain (missing parts from reference TRBV5-6 and TRBJ2-1): DAGVTQSPTHLIKTRGQQVTLRCSPKSGHDTVSWYQQALGQGPQFIFQYYEEEERQRGNFPDRFSGHQFPNYSSELNVNALLLGDSALYLCASSLGIAGGKSEQFFGPGTRLTVL.

The V gene is TRBV5-1, the J gene TRBJ1-1; 11 bases are shared with TRBD1. J was trimmed by 4 bases and V by 4 bases; bases with no gene match: 12. The CDR3 length is 17 residues. The V gene's germline CDR1 is SGHRS and CDR2 YFSETQ. DNA for the CDR3: TGCGCCAGCAGCCTCAAGGGACAGGGGGGCGTAGGCACTGAAGCTTTCTTT. Encoded protein: CASSLKGQGGVGTEAFF.

This chain links TRBV29-1 with TRBJ2-5; 12 bases fit TRBD2. Per germline, CDR1 SQVTM and CDR2 ANQGSEA. This CDR3 region has 13 residues. Trimming cost V 7 bases and J 4 bases; bases outside gene matches: 4. The CDR3 loop reads CSAPGLAGETQYF. The CDR3 DNA is TGCAGCGCCCCGGGACTAGCGGGAGAGACCCAGTACTTC.

This clone was counted only a few times. The CDR3 bases are TGTGCCAGTAGTAGGTCCCAGGCCGCGGGGGGCTACACCTTC. Encoded protein: CASSRSQAAGGYTF. The V call is TRBV19, the J call TRBJ1-2; D gene unclear. V shed 4 bases and J shed 8 bases, with 17 bases lying between them. The CDR3 covers 14 residues. Germline V lookup: CDR1 LNHDA, CDR2 SQIVND (reference sequence).

A few counts support this clone. The CDR3 nucleotides are TGTGCCAGCAGCCGGACAATTAGATTGGTGGACACTGAAGCTTTCTTT. Protein sequence: CASSRTIRLVDTEAFF. This chain connects TRBV27 to TRBJ1-1; D may be TRBD1 (5 bases). The CDR3 sequence is 16 residues long. Trimming removed 6 bases from V and 3 bases from J, with 20 bases in between. Per germline, CDR1 MNHEY and CDR2 SMNVEV (reference sequence).

The chain joins TRBV19 to TRBJ1-3; the D is unclear. The CDR3 spans 12 residues. Trimming cost V 5 bases and J 3 bases, with 5 bases left between them. The germline V gene encodes CDR1 LNHDA and CDR2 SQIVND (reference sequence). As DNA, the CDR3 is TGTGCCAGTAGTGCCAGTGGAAACACCATATATTTT. Translated, it gives CASSASGNTIYF.

This clone was picked up a small number of times. This sequence joins TRBV6-1 and TRBJ2-5; 15 bases line up with TRBD2. Germline CDR1 is MNHNS and CDR2 is SASEGT. This CDR3 comprises 16 residues. The junction had 2 bases not matched to a gene; V was cut back by 4 bases and J by 2 bases. CDR3 DNA sequence: TGTGCCAGCAGTGTGGGACTAGCGGGGGGACAAGAGACCCAGTACTTC. Translating it yields CASSVGLAGGQETQYF.

J is TRBJ2-4 and V is TRBV13; D is perhaps TRBD2 (6 bases). CDR3 size: 19 residues. Germline loops: CDR1 PRHDT, CDR2 FYEKMQ (reference sequence). V lost 3 bases to trimming and J lost 1 base, with 22 bases between them. CDR3 protein: CASSLSRDWVFGAKNIQYF. Written as DNA, the CDR3 is TGTGCCAGCAGCTTGTCCCGGGACTGGGTATTCGGGGCCAAAAACATTCAGTACTTC.

The genes are TRBV12-5 and TRBJ1-4, with D unresolved. V was pared by 1 base and J by 6 bases, with 9 bases between. The CDR3 has 14 amino acids. CDR1 and CDR2 (germline): LGHNT, FRNRAP. The CDR3 loop reads CASGLAQLDEKLFF. CDR3 in DNA: TGTGCTAGTGGTTTGGCTCAACTAGATGAAAAACTGTTTTTT.